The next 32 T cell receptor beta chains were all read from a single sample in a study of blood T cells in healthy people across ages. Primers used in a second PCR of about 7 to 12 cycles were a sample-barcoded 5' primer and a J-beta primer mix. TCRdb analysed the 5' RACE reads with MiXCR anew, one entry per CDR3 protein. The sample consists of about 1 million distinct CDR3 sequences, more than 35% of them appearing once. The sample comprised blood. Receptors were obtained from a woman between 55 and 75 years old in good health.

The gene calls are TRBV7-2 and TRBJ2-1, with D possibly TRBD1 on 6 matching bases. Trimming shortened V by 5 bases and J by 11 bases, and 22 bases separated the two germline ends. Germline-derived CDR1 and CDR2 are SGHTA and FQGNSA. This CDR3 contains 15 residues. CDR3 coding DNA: TGTGCCAGCAGCCGAGAACAGGGACAAGGGAGCCAGCAGTTCTTC. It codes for CASSREQGQGSQQFF.

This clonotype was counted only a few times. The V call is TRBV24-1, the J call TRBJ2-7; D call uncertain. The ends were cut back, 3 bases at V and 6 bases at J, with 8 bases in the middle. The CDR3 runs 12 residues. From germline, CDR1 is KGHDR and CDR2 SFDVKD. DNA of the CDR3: TGTGCCACCAGTGATCTGATACGCGAGCAGTACTTC. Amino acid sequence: CATSDLIREQYF.

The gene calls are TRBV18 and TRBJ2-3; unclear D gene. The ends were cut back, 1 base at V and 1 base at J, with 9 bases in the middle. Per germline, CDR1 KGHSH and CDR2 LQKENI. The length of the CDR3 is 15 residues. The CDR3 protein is CASSPRETRTDTQYF. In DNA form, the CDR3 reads TGTGCCAGCTCACCACGGGAAACTCGCACAGATACGCAGTATTTT.

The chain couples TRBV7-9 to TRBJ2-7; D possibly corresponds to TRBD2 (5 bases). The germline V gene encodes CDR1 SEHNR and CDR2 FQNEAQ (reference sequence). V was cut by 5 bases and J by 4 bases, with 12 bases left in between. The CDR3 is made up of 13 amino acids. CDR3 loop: CASSRLPGYEQYF. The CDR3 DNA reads TGTGCCAGCAGCCGACTACCTGGTTACGAGCAGTACTTC.

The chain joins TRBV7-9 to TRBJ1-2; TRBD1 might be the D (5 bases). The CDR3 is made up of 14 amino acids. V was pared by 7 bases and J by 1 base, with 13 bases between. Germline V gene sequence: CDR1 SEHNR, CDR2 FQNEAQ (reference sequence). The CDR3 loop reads CASTLGPVNYGYTF. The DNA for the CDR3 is TGTGCCAGCACCTTGGGACCAGTTAACTATGGCTACACCTTC.

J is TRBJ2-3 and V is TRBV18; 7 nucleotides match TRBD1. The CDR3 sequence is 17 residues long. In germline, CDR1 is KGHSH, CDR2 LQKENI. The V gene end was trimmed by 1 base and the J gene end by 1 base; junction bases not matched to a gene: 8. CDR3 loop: CASSPRTGWYGTDTQYF. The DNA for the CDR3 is TGTGCCAGCTCACCACGGACAGGCTGGTATGGCACAGATACGCAGTATTTT.

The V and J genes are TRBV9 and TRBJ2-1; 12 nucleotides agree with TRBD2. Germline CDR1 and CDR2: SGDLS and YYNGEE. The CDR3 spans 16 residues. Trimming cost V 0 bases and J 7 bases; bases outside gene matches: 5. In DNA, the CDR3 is TGTGCCAGCAGCGTAGCTCTGACTAGCGGGAGTAATGAGCAGTTCTTC. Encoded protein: CASSVALTSGSNEQFF.

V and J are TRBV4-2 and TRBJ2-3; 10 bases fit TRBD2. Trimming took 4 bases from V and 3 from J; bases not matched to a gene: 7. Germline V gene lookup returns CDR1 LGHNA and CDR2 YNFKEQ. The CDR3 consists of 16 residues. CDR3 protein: CASSPTPTSGTDTQYF. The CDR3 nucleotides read TGTGCCAGCAGCCCCACGCCGACTAGCGGGACAGATACGCAGTATTTT.

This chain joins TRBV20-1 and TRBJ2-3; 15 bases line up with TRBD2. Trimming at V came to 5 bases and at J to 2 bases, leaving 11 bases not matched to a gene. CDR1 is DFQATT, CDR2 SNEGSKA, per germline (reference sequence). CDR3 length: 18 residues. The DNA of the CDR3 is TGCAGTGCTTCGGGGACTAGCGGGAGGTCTTTATACACAGATACGCAGTATTTT. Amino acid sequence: CSASGTSGRSLYTDTQYF.

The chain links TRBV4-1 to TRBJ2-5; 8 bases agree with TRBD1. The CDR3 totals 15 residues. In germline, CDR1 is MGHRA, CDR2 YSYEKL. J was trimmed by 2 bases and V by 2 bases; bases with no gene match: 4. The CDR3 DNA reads TGCGCCAGCAGCCAACACCAGGGGGCTCAAGAGACCCAGTACTTC. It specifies CASSQHQGAQETQYF.

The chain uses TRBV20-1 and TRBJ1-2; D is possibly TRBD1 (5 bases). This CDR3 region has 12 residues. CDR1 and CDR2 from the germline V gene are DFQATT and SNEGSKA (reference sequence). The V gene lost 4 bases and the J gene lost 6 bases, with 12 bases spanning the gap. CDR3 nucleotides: TGCAGTGCTACTTGGCAGGGTGATGGCTACACCTTC. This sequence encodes CSATWQGDGYTF.

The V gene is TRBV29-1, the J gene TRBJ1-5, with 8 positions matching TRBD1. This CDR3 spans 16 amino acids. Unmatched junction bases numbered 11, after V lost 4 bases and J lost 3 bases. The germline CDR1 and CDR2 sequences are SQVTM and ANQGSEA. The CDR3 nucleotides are TGCAGCGTTGCGGTCACCGGGACAGGTTTCAATCAGCCCCAGCATTTT. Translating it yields CSVAVTGTGFNQPQHF.

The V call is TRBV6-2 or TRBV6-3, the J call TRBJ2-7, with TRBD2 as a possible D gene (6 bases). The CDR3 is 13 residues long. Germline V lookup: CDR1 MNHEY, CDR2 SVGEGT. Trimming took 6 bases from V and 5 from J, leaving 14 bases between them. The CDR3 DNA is TGTGCCAGCAGAGGGACTCCATCCCACGAGCAGTACTTC. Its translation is CASRGTPSHEQYF.

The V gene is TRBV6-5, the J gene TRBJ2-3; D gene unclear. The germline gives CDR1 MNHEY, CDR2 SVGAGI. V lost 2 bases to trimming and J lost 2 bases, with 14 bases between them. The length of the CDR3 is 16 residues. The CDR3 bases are TGTGCCAGCAGTTACCGCCTAGAGGACCTCACAGATACGCAGTATTTT. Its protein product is CASSYRLEDLTDTQYF.

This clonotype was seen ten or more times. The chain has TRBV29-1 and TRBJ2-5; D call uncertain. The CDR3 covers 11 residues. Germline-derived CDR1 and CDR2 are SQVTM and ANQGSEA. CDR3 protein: CGIGSTETQYF. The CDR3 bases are TGCGGAATTGGGTCGACAGAGACCCAGTACTTC. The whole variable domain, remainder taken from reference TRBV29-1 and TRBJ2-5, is SAVISQKPSRDICQRGTSLTIQCQVDSQVTMMFWYRQQPGQSLTLIATANQGSEATYESGFVIDKFPISRPNLTFSTLTVSNMSPEDSSIYLCGIGSTETQYFGPGTRLLVL.

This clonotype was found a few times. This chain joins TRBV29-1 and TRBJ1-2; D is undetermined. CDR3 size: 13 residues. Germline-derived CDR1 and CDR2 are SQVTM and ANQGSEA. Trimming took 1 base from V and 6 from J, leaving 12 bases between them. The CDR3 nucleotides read TGCAGCGTTGAAGTCGGCCCCTTTCATGGCTACACCTTC. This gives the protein CSVEVGPFHGYTF. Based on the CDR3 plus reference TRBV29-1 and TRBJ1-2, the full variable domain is SAVISQKPSRDICQRGTSLTIQCQVDSQVTMMFWYRQQPGQSLTLIATANQGSEATYESGFVIDKFPISRPNLTFSTLTVSNMSPEDSSIYLCSVEVGPFHGYTFGSGTRLTVV.

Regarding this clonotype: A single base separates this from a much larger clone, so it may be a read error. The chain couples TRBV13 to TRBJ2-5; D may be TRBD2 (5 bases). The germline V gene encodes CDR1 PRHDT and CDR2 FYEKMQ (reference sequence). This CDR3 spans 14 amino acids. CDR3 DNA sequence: TGTGCCGGCAGCGAGCGGAAGAAGGTCGAGACCCAGTACTTC. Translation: CAGSERKKVETQYF.

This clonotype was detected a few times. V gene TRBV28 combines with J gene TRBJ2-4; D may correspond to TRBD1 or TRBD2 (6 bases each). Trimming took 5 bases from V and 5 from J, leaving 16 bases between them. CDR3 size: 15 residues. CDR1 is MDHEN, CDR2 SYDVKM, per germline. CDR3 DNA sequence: TGTGCCAGCAGTAATCCACAGGGAGGTGAAAACATTCAGTACTTC. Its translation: CASSNPQGGENIQYF. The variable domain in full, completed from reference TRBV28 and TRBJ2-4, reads DVKVTQSSRYLVKRTGEKVFLECVQDMDHENMFWYRQDPGLGLRLIYFSYDVKMKEKGDIPEGYSVSREKKERFSLILESASTNQTSMYLCASSNPQGGENIQYFGAGTRLSVL.

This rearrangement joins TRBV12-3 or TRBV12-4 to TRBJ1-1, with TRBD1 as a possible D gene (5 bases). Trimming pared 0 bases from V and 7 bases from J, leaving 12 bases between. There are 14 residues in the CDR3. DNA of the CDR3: TGTGCCAGCAGTTTAGCGCTTTTGAGGGGTGAAGCTTTCTTT. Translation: CASSLALLRGEAFF.

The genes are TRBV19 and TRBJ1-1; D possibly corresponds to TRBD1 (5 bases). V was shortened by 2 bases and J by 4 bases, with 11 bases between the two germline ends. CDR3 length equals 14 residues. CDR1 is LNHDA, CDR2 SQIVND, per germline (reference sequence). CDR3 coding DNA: TGTGCCAGTAGTATACAGGGAAGAGGCACTGAAGCTTTCTTT. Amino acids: CASSIQGRGTEAFF.

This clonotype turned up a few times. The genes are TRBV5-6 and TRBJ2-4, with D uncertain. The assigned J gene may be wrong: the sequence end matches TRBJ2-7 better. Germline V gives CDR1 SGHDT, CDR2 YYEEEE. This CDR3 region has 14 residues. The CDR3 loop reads CASSLGSHPYEQYF. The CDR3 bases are TGTGCCAGCAGCTTGGGCAGCCACCCCTACGAGCAGTACTTC.

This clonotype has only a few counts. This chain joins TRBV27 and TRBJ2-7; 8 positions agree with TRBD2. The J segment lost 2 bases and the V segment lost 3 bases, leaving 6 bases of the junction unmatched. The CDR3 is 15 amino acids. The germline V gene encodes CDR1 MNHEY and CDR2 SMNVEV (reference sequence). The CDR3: CASSFALGGAYEQYF. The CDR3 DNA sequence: TGTGCCAGCAGTTTTGCCCTCGGGGGGGCCTACGAGCAGTACTTC.

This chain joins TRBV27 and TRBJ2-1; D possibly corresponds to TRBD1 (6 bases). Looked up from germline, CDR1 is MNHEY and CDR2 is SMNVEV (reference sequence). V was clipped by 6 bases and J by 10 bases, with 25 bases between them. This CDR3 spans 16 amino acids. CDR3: CASRGAGVPNVWEQFF. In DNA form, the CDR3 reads TGTGCCAGCAGGGGGGCCGGGGTCCCTAATGTGTGGGAGCAGTTCTTC.

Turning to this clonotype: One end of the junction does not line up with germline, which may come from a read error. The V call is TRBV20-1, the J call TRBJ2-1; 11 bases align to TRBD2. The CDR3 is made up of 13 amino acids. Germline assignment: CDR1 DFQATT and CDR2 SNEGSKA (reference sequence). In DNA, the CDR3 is TGTTCGGGGACTAGCGGAAGCGTAAATGAGCAGTTCTTC. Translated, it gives CSGTSGSVNEQFF.

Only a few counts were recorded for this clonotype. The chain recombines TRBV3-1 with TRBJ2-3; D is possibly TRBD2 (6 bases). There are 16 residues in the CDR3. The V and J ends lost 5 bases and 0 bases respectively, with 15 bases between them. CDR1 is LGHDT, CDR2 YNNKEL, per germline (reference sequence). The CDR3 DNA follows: TGTGCCAGCAGCGGGGGGACCGTAACCAGCACAGATACGCAGTATTTT. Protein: CASSGGTVTSTDTQYF.

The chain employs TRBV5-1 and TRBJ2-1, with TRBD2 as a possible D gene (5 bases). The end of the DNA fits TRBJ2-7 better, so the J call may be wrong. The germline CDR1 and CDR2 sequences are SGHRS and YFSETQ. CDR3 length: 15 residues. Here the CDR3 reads CASSSTTQHYNEQYF. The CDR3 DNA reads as TGCGCCAGCAGCTCGACTACCCAACATTACAATGAGCAGTACTTC.

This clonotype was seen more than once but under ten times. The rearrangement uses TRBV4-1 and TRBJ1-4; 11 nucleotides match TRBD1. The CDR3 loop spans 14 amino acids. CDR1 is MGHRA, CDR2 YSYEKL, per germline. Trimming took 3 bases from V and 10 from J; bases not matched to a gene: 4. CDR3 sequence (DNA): TGCGCCAGCAGCCAGACCGGGACAGGGGGAAAACTGTTTTTT. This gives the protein CASSQTGTGGKLFF.

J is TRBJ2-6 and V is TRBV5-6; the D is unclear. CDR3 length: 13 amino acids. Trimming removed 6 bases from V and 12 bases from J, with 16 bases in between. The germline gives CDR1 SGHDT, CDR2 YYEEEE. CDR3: CASNTDRAPVLTF. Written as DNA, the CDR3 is TGTGCCAGCAACACTGATAGGGCGCCCGTCCTGACTTTC. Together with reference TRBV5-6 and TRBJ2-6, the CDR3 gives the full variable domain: DAGVTQSPTHLIKTRGQQVTLRCSPKSGHDTVSWYQQALGQGPQFIFQYYEEEERQRGNFPDRFSGHQFPNYSSELNVNALLLGDSALYLCASNTDRAPVLTFGAGSRLTVL.

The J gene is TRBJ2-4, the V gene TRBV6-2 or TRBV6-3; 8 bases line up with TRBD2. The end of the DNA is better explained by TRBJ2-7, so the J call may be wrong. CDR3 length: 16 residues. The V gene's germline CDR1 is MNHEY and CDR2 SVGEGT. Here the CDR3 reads CASSYLSGGPLDEQYF. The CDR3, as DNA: TGTGCCAGCAGTTACCTGTCGGGAGGGCCACTTGACGAGCAGTACTTC.

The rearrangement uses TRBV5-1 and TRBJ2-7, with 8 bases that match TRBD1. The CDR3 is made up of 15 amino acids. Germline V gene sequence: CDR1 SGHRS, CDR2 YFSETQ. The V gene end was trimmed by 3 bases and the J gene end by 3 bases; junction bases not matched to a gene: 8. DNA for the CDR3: TGCGCCAGCAGCTACAGGGGGACTCACCACTACGAGCAGTACTTC. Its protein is CASSYRGTHHYEQYF. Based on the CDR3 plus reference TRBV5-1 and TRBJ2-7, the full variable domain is KAGVTQTPRYLIKTRGQQVTLSCSPISGHRSVSWYQQTPGQGLQFLFEYFSETQRNKGNFPGRFSGRQFSNSRSEMNVSTLELGDSALYLCASSYRGTHHYEQYFGPGTRLTVT.

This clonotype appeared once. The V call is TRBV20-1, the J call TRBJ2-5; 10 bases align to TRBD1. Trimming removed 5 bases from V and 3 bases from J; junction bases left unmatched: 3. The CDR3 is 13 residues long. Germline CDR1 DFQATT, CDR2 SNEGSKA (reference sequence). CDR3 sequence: CSARTGGKETQYF. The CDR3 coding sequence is TGCAGTGCTCGGACAGGGGGTAAAGAGACCCAGTACTTC.

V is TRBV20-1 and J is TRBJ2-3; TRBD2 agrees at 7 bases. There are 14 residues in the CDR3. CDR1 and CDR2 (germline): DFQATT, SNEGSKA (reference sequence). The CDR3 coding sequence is TGCAGGGCCGATGAGGGAGGGACCACAGATACGCAGTATTTT. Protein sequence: CRADEGGTTDTQYF.